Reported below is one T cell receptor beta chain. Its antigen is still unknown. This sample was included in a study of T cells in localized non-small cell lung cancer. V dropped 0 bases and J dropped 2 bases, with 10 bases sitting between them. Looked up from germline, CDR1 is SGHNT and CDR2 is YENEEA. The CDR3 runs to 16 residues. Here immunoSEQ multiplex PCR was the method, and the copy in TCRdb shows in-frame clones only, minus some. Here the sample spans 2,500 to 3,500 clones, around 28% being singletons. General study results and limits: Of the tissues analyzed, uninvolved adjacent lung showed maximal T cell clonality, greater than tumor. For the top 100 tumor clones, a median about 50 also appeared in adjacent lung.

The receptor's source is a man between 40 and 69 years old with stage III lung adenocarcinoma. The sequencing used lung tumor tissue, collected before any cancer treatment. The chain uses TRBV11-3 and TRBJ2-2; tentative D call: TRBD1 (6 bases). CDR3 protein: CASSLEGAINTGELFF. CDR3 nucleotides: TGTGCCAGCAGCTTAGAGGGGGCGATTAACACCGGGGAGCTGTTTTTT.